This T cell receptor beta chain was recovered during a study of T cells expressing NK-cell markers. Germline V gene data show CDR1 as MNHEY and CDR2 as SVGAGI. The CDR3 is 13 residues long. The authors generated TCR beta cDNA through 5'RACE template switching with UMIs. TCRdb reanalyzed the 5' RACE reads, giving one entry per CDR3 protein sequence and no DNA. The ten most abundant clones cover roughly a tenth of a sample with about 400,000 distinct CDR3 sequences. Sequencing was carried out using blood T cells: a sorted CD56 or NKG2C T cell subset, CD4+ or CD8+ T cells, or bulk PBMC T cells (not recorded which). This TCR derives from a woman aged 45 to 65 in good health. The chain carries TRBV6-5 and TRBJ1-2. CDR3 sequence reads: CASSYGTEGGYTF.